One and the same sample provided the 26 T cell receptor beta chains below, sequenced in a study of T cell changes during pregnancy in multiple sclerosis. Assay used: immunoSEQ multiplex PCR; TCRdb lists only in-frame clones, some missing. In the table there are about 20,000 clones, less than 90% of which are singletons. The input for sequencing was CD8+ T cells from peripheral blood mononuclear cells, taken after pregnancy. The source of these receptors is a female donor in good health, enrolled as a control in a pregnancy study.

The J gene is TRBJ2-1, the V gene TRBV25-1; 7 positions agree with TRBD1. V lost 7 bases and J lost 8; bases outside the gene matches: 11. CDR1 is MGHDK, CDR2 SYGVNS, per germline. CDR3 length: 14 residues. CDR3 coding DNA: TGTGCCAGCACTCAGGGCGGCCAGGGGGATGAGCAGTTCTTC. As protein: CASTQGGQGDEQFF.

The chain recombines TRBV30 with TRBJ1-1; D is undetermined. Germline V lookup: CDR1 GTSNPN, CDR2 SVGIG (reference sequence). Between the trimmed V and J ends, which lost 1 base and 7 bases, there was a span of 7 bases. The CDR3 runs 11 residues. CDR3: CAWSDGGEAFF. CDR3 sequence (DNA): TGTGCCTGGAGTGACGGTGGTGAAGCTTTCTTT.

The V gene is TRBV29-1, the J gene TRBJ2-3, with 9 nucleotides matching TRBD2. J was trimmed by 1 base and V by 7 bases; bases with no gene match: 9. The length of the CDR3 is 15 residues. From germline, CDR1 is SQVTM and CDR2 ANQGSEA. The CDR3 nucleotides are TGCAGCGATCAAGGGGTAGCGGGAGGCACAGATACGCAGTATTTT. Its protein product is CSDQGVAGGTDTQYF.

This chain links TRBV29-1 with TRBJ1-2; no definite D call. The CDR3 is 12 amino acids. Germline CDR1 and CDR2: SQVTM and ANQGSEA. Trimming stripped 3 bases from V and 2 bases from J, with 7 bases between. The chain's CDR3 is CSVDLLNYGYTF. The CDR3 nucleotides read TGCAGCGTTGATCTACTGAACTATGGCTACACCTTC. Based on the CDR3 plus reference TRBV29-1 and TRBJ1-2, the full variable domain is SAVISQKPSRDICQRGTSLTIQCQVDSQVTMMFWYRQQPGQSLTLIATANQGSEATYESGFVIDKFPISRPNLTFSTLTVSNMSPEDSSIYLCSVDLLNYGYTFGSGTRLTVV.

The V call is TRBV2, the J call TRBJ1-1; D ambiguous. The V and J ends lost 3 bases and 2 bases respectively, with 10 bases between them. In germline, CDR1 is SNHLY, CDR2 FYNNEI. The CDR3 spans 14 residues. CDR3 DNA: TGTGCCAGCAGTGATAGCGGCCAAAACACTGAAGCTTTCTTT. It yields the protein CASSDSGQNTEAFF.

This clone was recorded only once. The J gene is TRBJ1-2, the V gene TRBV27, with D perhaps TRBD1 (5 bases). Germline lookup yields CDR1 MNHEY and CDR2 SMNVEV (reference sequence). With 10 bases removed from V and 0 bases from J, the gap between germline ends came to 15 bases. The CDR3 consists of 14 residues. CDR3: CATAGGESNYGYTF. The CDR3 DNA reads TGTGCCACCGCCGGAGGGGAATCTAACTATGGCTACACCTTC.

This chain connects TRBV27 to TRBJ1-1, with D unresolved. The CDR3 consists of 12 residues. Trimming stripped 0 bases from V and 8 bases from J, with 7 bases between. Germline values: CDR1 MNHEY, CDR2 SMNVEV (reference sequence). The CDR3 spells CASSLSGREAFF. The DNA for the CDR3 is TGTGCCAGCAGTTTATCCGGCAGGGAAGCTTTCTTT.

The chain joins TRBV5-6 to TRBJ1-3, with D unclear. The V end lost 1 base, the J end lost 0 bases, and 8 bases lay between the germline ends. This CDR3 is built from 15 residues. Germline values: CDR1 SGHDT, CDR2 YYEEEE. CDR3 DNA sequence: TGTGCCAGCAGCTTGTCGGTCTTCTCTGGAAACACCATATATTTT. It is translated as CASSLSVFSGNTIYF. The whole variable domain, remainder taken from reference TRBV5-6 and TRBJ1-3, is DAGVTQSPTHLIKTRGQQVTLRCSPKSGHDTVSWYQQALGQGPQFIFQYYEEEERQRGNFPDRFSGHQFPNYSSELNVNALLLGDSALYLCASSLSVFSGNTIYFGEGSWLTVV.

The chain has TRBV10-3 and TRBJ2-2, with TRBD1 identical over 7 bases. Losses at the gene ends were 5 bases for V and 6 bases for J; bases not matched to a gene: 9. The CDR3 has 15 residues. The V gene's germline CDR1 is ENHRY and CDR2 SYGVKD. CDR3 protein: CAISTDRTTAGELFF. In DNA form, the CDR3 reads TGTGCCATCAGTACGGACAGGACGACGGCCGGGGAGCTGTTTTTT.

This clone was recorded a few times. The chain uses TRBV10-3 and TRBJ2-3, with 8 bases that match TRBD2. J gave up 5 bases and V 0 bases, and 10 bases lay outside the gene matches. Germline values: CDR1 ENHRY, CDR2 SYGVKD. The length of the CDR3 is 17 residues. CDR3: CAISESNGGSGRDTQYF. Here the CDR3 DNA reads TGTGCCATCAGTGAGTCGAACGGGGGAAGCGGGAGAGATACGCAGTATTTT.

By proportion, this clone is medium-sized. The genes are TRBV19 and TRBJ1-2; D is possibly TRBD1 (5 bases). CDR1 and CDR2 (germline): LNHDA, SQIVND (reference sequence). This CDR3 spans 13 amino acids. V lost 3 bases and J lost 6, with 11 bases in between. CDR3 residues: CASSIWTPDGYTF. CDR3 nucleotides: TGTGCCAGTAGTATTTGGACACCCGATGGCTACACCTTC.

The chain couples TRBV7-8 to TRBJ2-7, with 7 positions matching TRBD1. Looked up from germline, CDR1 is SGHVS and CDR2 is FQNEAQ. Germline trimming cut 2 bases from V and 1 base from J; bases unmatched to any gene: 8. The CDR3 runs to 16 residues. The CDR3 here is CASSLLSRDRSYEQYF. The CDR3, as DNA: TGTGCCAGCAGCTTACTTTCCCGGGACAGATCCTACGAGCAGTACTTC.

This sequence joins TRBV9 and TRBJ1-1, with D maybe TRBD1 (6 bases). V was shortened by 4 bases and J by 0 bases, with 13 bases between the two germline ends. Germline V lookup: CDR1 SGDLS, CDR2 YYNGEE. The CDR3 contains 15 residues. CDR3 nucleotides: TGTGCCAGCAGCCACGGACAGACCTTGAACACTGAAGCTTTCTTT. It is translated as CASSHGQTLNTEAFF.

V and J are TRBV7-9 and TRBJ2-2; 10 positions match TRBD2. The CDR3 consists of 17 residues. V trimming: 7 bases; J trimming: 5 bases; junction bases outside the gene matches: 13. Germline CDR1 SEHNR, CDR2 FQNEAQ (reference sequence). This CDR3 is CASTVPSGRIFTGELFF. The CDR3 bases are TGTGCCAGCACCGTTCCTAGCGGGAGAATTTTTACCGGGGAGCTGTTTTTT.

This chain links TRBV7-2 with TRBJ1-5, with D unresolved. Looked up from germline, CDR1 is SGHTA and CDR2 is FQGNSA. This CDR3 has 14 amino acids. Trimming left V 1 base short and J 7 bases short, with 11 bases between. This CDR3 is CASSLVTTGQPQHF. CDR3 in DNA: TGTGCCAGCAGCTTAGTTACTACGGGACAGCCCCAGCATTTT.

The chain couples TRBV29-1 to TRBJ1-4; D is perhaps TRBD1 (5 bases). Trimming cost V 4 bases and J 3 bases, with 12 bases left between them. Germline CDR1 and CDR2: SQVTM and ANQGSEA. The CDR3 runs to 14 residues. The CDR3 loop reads CSVGLRGANEKLFF. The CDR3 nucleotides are TGCAGCGTTGGCCTTCGGGGGGCTAATGAAAAACTGTTTTTT.

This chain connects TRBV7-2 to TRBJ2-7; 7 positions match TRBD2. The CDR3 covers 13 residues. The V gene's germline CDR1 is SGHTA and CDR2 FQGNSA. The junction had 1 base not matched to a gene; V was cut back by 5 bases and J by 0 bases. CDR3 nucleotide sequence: TGTGCCAGCAGCCCTAGCGGCTCCTACGAGCAGTACTTC. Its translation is CASSPSGSYEQYF.

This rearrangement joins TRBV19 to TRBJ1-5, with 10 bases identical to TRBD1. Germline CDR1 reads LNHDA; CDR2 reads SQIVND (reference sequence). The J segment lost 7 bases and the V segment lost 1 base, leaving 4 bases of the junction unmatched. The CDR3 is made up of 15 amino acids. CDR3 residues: CASSIVRDRGQPQHF. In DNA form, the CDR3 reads TGTGCCAGTAGTATAGTTAGGGACAGGGGACAGCCCCAGCATTTT.

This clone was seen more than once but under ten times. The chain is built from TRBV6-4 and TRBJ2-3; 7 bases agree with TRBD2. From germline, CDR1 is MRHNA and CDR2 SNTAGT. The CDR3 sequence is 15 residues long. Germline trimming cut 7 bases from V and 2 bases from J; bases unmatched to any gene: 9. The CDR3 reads CASNPGAGTTDTQYF. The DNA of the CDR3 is TGTGCCAGCAACCCAGGAGCGGGGACCACAGATACGCAGTATTTT.

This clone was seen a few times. CDR3 DNA: TGTGCCAGCAGCCGCCTCGGGGGAGGGGGCCAAGAGACCCAGTACTTC. It encodes CASSRLGGGGQETQYF. The chain recombines TRBV7-2 with TRBJ2-5; D possibly corresponds to TRBD2 (7 bases). The CDR3 runs 16 residues. CDR1 is SGHTA, CDR2 FQGNSA, per germline. Trimming left V 5 bases short and J 1 base short, with 17 bases between.

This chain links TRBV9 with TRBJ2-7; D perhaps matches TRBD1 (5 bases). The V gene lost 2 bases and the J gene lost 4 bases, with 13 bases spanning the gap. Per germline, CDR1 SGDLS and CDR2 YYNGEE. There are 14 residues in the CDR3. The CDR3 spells CASSVKGQGYEQYF. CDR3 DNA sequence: TGTGCCAGCAGCGTCAAGGGGCAAGGATACGAGCAGTACTTC.

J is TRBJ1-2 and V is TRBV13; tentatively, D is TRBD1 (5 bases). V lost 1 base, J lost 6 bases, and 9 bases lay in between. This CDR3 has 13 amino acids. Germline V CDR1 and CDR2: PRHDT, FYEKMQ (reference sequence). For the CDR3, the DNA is TGTGCCAGCAGCTTAGAGACGACAGATGGCTACACCTTC. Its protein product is CASSLETTDGYTF.

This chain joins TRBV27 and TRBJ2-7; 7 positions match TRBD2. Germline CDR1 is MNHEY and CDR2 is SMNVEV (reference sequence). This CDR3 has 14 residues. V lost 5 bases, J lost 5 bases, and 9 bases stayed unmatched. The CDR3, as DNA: TGTGCCAGCAGTGCGAGTGGGAGGGCCGACGAGCAGTACTTC. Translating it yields CASSASGRADEQYF.

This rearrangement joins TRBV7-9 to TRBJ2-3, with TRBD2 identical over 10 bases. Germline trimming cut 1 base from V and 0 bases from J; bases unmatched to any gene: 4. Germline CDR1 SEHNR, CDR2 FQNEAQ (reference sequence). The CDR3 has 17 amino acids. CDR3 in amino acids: CASSLGGLAASTDTQYF. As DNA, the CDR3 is TGTGCCAGCAGCTTAGGAGGACTAGCGGCTAGCACAGATACGCAGTATTTT.

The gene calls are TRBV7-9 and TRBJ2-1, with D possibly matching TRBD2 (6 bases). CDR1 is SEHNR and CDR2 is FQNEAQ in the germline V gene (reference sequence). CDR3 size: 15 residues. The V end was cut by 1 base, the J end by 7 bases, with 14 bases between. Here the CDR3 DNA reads TGTGCCAGCAGCTTAGGCGGGAAGCCCTTGAATGAGCAGTTCTTC. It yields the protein CASSLGGKPLNEQFF.

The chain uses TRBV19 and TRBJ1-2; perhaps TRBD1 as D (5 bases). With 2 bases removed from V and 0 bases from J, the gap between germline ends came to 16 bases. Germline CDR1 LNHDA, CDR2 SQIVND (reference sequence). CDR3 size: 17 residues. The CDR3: CASSIFRGRATNYGYTF. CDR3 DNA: TGTGCCAGTAGTATATTTCGGGGGAGGGCTACTAACTATGGCTACACCTTC.